The clone carrying this T cell receptor beta chain was recorded many times. The antigen is undetermined. The sample is drawn from a study of T-cell reconstitution after alpha-beta-depleted transplantation in children. The study, taken as a whole, reports: Expanded graft clones, several hundred of them, were reportedly the source of alpha-beta T cells about two months after transplant. Several patients had high TCRbeta diversity at day 60; it came from surviving recipient T cells and thymic progenitors.

The ends were cut back, 0 bases at V and 3 bases at J, with 14 bases in the middle. CDR1 is LNHNV and CDR2 is YYDKDF in the germline V gene (reference sequence). The CDR3 extends over 16 amino acids. The TCRbeta library incorporated unique molecular identifiers. TCRdb used MiXCR to reprocess the PCR reads, holding one entry per CDR3 protein. This table has around 300,000 distinct CDR3 sequences, around 9.1% appearing once. This specimen was PBMCs, taken before TCRalphabeta/CD19-depleted stem cell transplant. The chain employs TRBV15 and TRBJ1-2; unclear D gene. The clonotype originates from a boy under two years old with acute myeloid leukemia, due to receive a stem cell transplant. The CDR3 DNA sequence: TGTGCCACCAGCAGAGATCTAGGGAAATTTGACTATGGCTACACCTTC. It translates to CATSRDLGKFDYGYTF.